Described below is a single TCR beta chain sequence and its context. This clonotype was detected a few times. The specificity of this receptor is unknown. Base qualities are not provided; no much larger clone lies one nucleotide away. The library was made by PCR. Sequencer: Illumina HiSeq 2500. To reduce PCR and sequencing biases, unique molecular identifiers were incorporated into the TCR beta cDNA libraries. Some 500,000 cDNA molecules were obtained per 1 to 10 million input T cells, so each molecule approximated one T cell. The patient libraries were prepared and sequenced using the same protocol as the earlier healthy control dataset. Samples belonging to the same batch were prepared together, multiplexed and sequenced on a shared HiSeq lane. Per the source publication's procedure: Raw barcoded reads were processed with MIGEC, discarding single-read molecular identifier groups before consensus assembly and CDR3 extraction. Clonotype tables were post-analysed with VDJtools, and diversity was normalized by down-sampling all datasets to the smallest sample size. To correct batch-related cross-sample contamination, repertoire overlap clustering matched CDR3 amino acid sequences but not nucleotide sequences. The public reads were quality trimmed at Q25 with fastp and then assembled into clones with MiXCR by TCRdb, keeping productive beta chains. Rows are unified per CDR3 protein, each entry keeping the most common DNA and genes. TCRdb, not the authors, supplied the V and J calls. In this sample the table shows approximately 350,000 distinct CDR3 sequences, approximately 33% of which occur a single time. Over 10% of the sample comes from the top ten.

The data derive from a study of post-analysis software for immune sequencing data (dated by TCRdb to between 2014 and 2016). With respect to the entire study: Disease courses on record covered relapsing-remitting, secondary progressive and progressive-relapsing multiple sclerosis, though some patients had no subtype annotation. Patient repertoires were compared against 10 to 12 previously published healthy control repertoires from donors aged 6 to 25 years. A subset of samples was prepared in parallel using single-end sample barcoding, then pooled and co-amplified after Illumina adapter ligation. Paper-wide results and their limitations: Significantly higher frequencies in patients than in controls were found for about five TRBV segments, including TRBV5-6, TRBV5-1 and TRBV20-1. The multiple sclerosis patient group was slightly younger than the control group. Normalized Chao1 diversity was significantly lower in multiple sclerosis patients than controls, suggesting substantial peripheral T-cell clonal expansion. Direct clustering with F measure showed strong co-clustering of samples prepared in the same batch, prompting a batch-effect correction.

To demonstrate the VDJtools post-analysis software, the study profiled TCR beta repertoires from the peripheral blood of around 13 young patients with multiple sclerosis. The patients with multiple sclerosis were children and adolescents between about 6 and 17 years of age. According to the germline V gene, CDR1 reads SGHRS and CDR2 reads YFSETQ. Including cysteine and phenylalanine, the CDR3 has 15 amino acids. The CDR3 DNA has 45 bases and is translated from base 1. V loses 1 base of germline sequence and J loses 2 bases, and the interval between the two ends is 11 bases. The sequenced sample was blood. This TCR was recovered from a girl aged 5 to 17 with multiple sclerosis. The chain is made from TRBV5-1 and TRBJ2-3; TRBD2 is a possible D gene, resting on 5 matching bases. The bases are TGCGCCAGCAGCTTGAGCGGCGGAAACACAGATACGCAGTATTTT. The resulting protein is CASSLSGGNTDTQYF.